This TCR beta chain was recorded in a study of CD8 T cells in Susac syndrome. When the RNA was reverse transcribed, random hexamers were used with an input of roughly 0.5 to 1 ug. TCRdb re-called the immunoSEQ multiplex PCR reads with MiXCR, one entry per CDR3 protein. The data contain 150,000 to 200,000 distinct CDR3 sequences, roughly nine tenths of them seen just once; the ten biggest clones take up around 0.1%. The CDR3 extends over 15 amino acids. Germline loops: CDR1 SGHVS, CDR2 FQNEAQ. The V end was cut by 0 bases, the J end by 7 bases, with 15 bases between. Sequencing was carried out using CD4+ T cells from PBMCs. The receptor was derived from a human donor with Susac syndrome. The V call is TRBV7-8, the J call TRBJ1-1, with D uncertain. As DNA, the CDR3 is TGTGCCAGCAGCTTAGCTTCGTGGGCTCGCGGTGAAGCTTTCTTT. As protein: CASSLASWARGEAFF.